This TCR beta chain appears in the sequencing data of a study of radiotherapy plus CTLA-4 blockade in lung cancer. Study-level points and caveats: Radiotherapy with ipilimumab was followed by blood expansion of tumor-derived clones. Early clonal dynamics of blood T cells, together with interferon-beta, were reported as the best response predictor.

With ipilimumab providing CTLA-4 blockade, focal radiation was administered to patients who had chemo-refractory metastatic non-small-cell lung cancer. A few counts support this clone. Its antigen is unknown. Some clones are missing from TCRdb's copy, which holds only in-frame ones; the method was immunoSEQ multiplex PCR. The sample includes about 97,000 clones, 60% to 75% seen only once; the top ten take 2.5% to 3%. Trimming removed 4 bases at V and 0 bases at J, with 13 bases between. CDR1 KGHSH and CDR2 LQKENI come from the germline V gene. This CDR3 has 16 amino acids. V and J are TRBV18 and TRBJ1-3; D remains ambiguous. Sample: peripheral blood, taken from a patient treated with radiotherapy plus ipilimumab. The receptor was derived from a human donor with non-small cell lung cancer who had a partial response to radiotherapy plus ipilimumab. Some clones in this sample may be carry-over from other donors' samples. The CDR3 nucleotides read TGTGCCAGCTCACTTCAGGAGGCCAGCTCTGGAAACACCATATATTTT. It specifies CASSLQEASSGNTIYF.